This T cell receptor (beta chain) was documented in a study of T cell responses to AZD1222 COVID-19 vaccine. Study-level results: White British ancestry dominated among donors, who included more females, and clonal diversity was possibly underestimated.

On this clone itself: Its matching antigen is unknown.

The method was immunoSEQ multiplex PCR; TCRdb's version includes in-frame clones alone and lacks a portion of them. The sample holds roughly 100,000 clones, 90% seen once. This TCR derives from an adult who received the AZD1222 COVID-19 vaccine. Sequencing used peripheral blood, obtained 28 days after the second AZD1222 dose.

The CDR3, as DNA: TGTGCCAGCTCCGGCGGTAGCAATCAGCCCCAGCATTTT. It specifies CASSGGSNQPQHF. This chain uses TRBV18 with TRBJ1-5; no definite D call. The CDR3 consists of 13 residues. The V end was cut by 6 bases, the J end by 0 bases, with 6 bases between. Germline lookup yields CDR1 KGHSH and CDR2 LQKENI.